The 14 T cell receptor beta chains below come from one sample, sequenced in a study of CD8 T cells in ankylosing spondylitis (dated by TCRdb to 2017 to 2019). The library was generated by 5' RACE. The instrument was an Illumina HiSeq 2500. The public reads were reprocessed in TCRdb via fastp at Q25 and MiXCR, keeping in-frame beta chains. Rows matching on CDR3 protein sequence are summarized as one entry with the most common DNA and genes. This sample holds 40,000 to 50,000 distinct CDR3 sequences; under 5% were observed only once. The top ten hold 4% to 4.5% of the sample. The sample was blood, either unsorted or a sorted T cell fraction (not recorded which). The receptor source for this set is a female donor with ankylosing spondylitis or in good health (not recorded which).

This clonotype came up many times. The chain uses TRBV9 and TRBJ1-2, with TRBD1 matching 8 bases. Trimming took 0 bases from V and 1 from J; bases not matched to a gene: 2. The length of the CDR3 is 15 residues. Germline assignment: CDR1 SGDLS and CDR2 YYNGEE. CDR3 amino acids: CASSVGTGSNYGYTF. Here the CDR3 DNA reads TGTGCCAGCAGCGTAGGGACAGGGAGTAACTATGGCTACACCTTC.

In this sample, this clonotype turned up many times. The chain carries TRBV9 and TRBJ1-2, with 8 bases aligning to TRBD1. In germline, CDR1 is SGDLS, CDR2 YYNGEE. The CDR3 loop spans 15 amino acids. J was trimmed by 8 bases and V by 2 bases; bases with no gene match: 11. Here the CDR3 DNA reads TGTGCCAGCAGCGTCGGACCGGGACAGGCCGGCGGCTACACCTTC. Translation: CASSVGPGQAGGYTF.

For this clonotype: At one end, the junction sequence differs from germline, possibly due to a read error. This rearrangement joins TRBV9 to TRBJ2-7; 10 bases fit TRBD2. Per germline, CDR1 SGDLS and CDR2 YYNGEE. CDR3 length: 14 amino acids. As DNA, the CDR3 is TGTGCCACCAGCCGTGGACTAGCGGACTACGAGCAGTACTTC. As protein: CATSRGLADYEQYF.

This clonotype was picked up many times. The chain is built from TRBV9 and TRBJ1-4; unclear D gene. Deletions cut 4 bases from V and 6 bases from J, with 13 bases between. Germline CDR1 and CDR2: SGDLS and YYNGEE. The CDR3 spans 14 residues. CDR3 nucleotides: TGTGCCAGCAGCCCCCAGGCTGGGGATGAAAAACTGTTTTTT. Translated, it gives CASSPQAGDEKLFF. Variable domain in full (rest from reference TRBV9 and TRBJ1-4): DSGVTQTPKHLITATGQRVTLRCSPRSGDLSVYWYQQSLDQGLQFLIQYYNGEERAKGNILERFSAQQFPDLHSELNLSSLELGDSALYFCASSPQAGDEKLFFGSGTQLSVL.

This clonotype came up many times. The chain uses TRBV9 and TRBJ2-1; 8 nucleotides agree with TRBD2. CDR3 length equals 15 residues. Germline lookup yields CDR1 SGDLS and CDR2 YYNGEE. With 0 bases clipped from V and 4 bases from J, the junction kept 3 bases outside the gene matches. CDR3 loop: CASSVDPGGYNEQFF. The CDR3, as DNA: TGTGCCAGCAGCGTAGACCCGGGGGGGTACAATGAGCAGTTCTTC.

This clonotype was counted at least ten times. This chain connects TRBV9 to TRBJ2-1, with D possibly TRBD2 on 5 matching bases. CDR3 length: 16 amino acids. Germline V gives CDR1 SGDLS, CDR2 YYNGEE. Trimming cost V 4 bases and J 5 bases, with 19 bases left between them. CDR3 protein: CASSSVSRGWDNEQFF. For the CDR3, the DNA is TGTGCCAGCAGCTCCGTGTCCCGAGGGTGGGACAATGAGCAGTTCTTC.

This clonotype has more than one count but fewer than ten. This chain joins TRBV9 and TRBJ2-3, with 11 nucleotides matching TRBD2. V shed 4 bases, J shed 3 bases, and the junction held 10 bases outside the gene matches. The CDR3 is made up of 17 amino acids. Looked up from germline, CDR1 is SGDLS and CDR2 is YYNGEE. The CDR3 sequence: CASSLRGSGGGTDTQYF. CDR3 nucleotides: TGTGCCAGCAGCCTCCGGGGTAGCGGGGGGGGAACAGATACGCAGTATTTT.

This clonotype has a count of ten or more. This chain connects TRBV9 to TRBJ2-2; D remains ambiguous. CDR1 is SGDLS and CDR2 is YYNGEE in the germline V gene. This CDR3 comprises 15 residues. V lost 0 bases and J 0 bases, leaving 6 bases between the germline ends. In nucleotides, the CDR3 is TGTGCCAGCAGCGTAGCAACAGCGAACACCGGGGAGCTGTTTTTT. It is translated as CASSVATANTGELFF. Together with reference TRBV9 and TRBJ2-2, the CDR3 gives the full variable domain: DSGVTQTPKHLITATGQRVTLRCSPRSGDLSVYWYQQSLDQGLQFLIQYYNGEERAKGNILERFSAQQFPDLHSELNLSSLELGDSALYFCASSVATANTGELFFGEGSRLTVL.

In nucleotides, the CDR3 is TGTGCCAGCAGCGTAGGCCAGGGGGTTTACAATGAGCAGTTCTTC. This gives the protein CASSVGQGVYNEQFF. This chain connects TRBV9 to TRBJ2-1; 7 bases map to TRBD1. This CDR3 has 15 amino acids. Germline CDR1 is SGDLS and CDR2 is YYNGEE. V lost 0 bases, J lost 4 bases, and 4 bases stayed unmatched.

Ten or more counts support this clonotype. The rearrangement links TRBV9 to TRBJ2-7, with a weak D call TRBD1 (6 bases). This CDR3 comprises 15 residues. Germline V lookup: CDR1 SGDLS, CDR2 YYNGEE. Trimming removed 3 bases at V and 4 bases at J, with 17 bases between. CDR3 amino acids: CASSEGDGLWYEQYF. CDR3 in DNA: TGTGCCAGCAGCGAGGGGGACGGACTCTGGTACGAGCAGTACTTC.

This clonotype showed up just a few times. The rearrangement joins TRBV9 to TRBJ2-3; D gene uncertain. The ends were cut back, 7 bases at V and 2 bases at J, with 8 bases in the middle. The CDR3 spans 12 residues. Germline lookup yields CDR1 SGDLS and CDR2 YYNGEE. The CDR3 sequence: CASGYITDTQYF. CDR3 DNA: TGTGCCAGCGGCTACATCACAGATACGCAGTATTTT.

This clonotype was observed at least ten times. The chain uses TRBV9 and TRBJ2-3, with 8 bases that match TRBD2. The CDR3 runs 16 residues. V dropped 0 bases and J dropped 3; count of bases not matched to a gene: 6. Germline V CDR1 and CDR2: SGDLS, YYNGEE. CDR3 nucleotides: TGTGCCAGCAGCGTAGCAATAACTAGCGGAACAGATACGCAGTATTTT. This codes for CASSVAITSGTDTQYF.

This clonotype occurred many times. V is TRBV9 and J is TRBJ2-5; D perhaps matches TRBD1 (5 bases). The germline V gene encodes CDR1 SGDLS and CDR2 YYNGEE. V was pared by 4 bases and J by 5 bases, with 18 bases between. The CDR3 runs to 15 residues. Here the CDR3 DNA reads TGTGCCAGCAGCCTGGGGCAGGGTCGGCGGGAGACCCAGTACTTC. Translated, it gives CASSLGQGRRETQYF.

This clonotype was counted ten times or more. The chain recombines TRBV9 with TRBJ2-2; 10 bases map to TRBD1. This CDR3 has 16 amino acids. The junction had 9 bases not matched to a gene; V was cut back by 4 bases and J by 6 bases. Per the germline V gene, CDR1 is SGDLS and CDR2 is YYNGEE. CDR3 bases: TGTGCCAGCAGCACTAGGGGGGACAGGGGTTCCGGGGAGCTGTTTTTT. This encodes CASSTRGDRGSGELFF.